This entry lists 8 T cell receptor beta chains sequenced from one sample in a study of blood T cell repertoires in COVID-19. Method: immunoSEQ multiplex PCR; TCRdb's copy keeps in-frame clones and lacks some. The sample consists of fewer than 250,000 clones, around 86% of them appearing once. Specimen: peripheral blood. These receptor sequences come from a man aged 50 to 60 with COVID-19, enrolled during active disease.

As DNA, the CDR3 is TGCGCCAGCAGCCAAGAAGATCGGGGTACCTACGAGCAGTACTTC. Translating gives CASSQEDRGTYEQYF. The genes are TRBV4-1 and TRBJ2-7, with D tentatively TRBD2 (5 bases). V lost 0 bases, J lost 2 bases, and 11 bases lay in between. The CDR3 consists of 15 residues. Germline V gene lookup returns CDR1 MGHRA and CDR2 YSYEKL.

The chain uses TRBV19 and TRBJ2-1; tentative D call: TRBD1 (5 bases). The V gene's germline CDR1 is LNHDA and CDR2 SQIVND (reference sequence). CDR3 length: 17 amino acids. V was trimmed by 7 bases and J by 1 base, leaving 20 bases between them. The CDR3 loop is CASTAHRTLDSYNEQFF. The CDR3 DNA is TGTGCCAGTACCGCCCACAGGACGCTCGATTCCTACAATGAGCAGTTCTTC.

CDR3 DNA sequence: TGTGCCAGCAGCATCAGAAGCCGGGTTGACGGCGGGGAGCTGTTTTTT. As protein: CASSIRSRVDGGELFF. The V gene is TRBV7-8, the J gene TRBJ2-2; no reliable D call. The germline V gene has CDR1 SGHVS and CDR2 FQNEAQ. The CDR3 spans 16 residues. Deletions cut 5 bases from V and 7 bases from J, with 20 bases between.

CDR3 residues: CASSPGTSGGARQETQYF. The CDR3 DNA reads TGTGCCAGCAGCCCCGGGACTAGCGGGGGGGCACGGCAAGAGACCCAGTACTTC. V is TRBV5-4 and J is TRBJ2-5; 16 bases fit TRBD2. There are 18 residues in the CDR3. V lost 4 bases, J lost 2 bases, and 8 bases stayed unmatched. Germline assignment: CDR1 SGHNT and CDR2 YYREEE (reference sequence).

The chain combines TRBV10-1 with TRBJ2-1, with 7 bases identical to TRBD1. Per germline, CDR1 WNHNN and CDR2 SYGVQD (reference sequence). The CDR3 length is 15 residues. Trimming took 2 bases from V and 3 from J; bases not matched to a gene: 4. CDR3 bases: TGCGCCAGCAGTGAGGAGGCAGGGGGCTACAATGAGCAGTTCTTC. This encodes CASSEEAGGYNEQFF.

The chain is built from TRBV7-3 and TRBJ2-3; tentatively, D is TRBD2 (6 bases). CDR3 size: 14 residues. V was clipped by 1 base and J by 8 bases, with 13 bases between them. Per germline, CDR1 SGHTA and CDR2 FQGTGA. The CDR3 spells CASSLNGGVGTQYF. The CDR3 DNA reads as TGTGCCAGCAGCTTAAATGGCGGGGTGGGTACGCAGTATTTT.

In DNA form, the CDR3 reads TGTGCCACCCTCCCCAGAGGCAGAAGCCTCTCGGATCAGCCCCAGCATTTT. Translating it yields CATLPRGRSLSDQPQHF. J is TRBJ1-5 and V is TRBV19, with D uncertain. This CDR3 region has 17 residues. From germline, CDR1 is LNHDA and CDR2 SQIVND (reference sequence). V dropped 10 bases and J dropped 5 bases, with 27 bases sitting between them.

This chain uses TRBV6-2 or TRBV6-3 with TRBJ1-5, with a possible D match to TRBD1 (6 bases). The CDR3 loop spans 15 amino acids. V lost 3 bases, J lost 2 bases, and 11 bases lay in between. CDR1 and CDR2 (germline): MNHEY, SVGEGT. For the CDR3, the DNA is TGTGCCAGCAGTTATGGGTCAGGGGGCAATCAGCCCCAGCATTTT. It translates to CASSYGSGGNQPQHF.